Listed below are T cell receptor beta chains from one sample, sequenced in a study of CD8 T cells in ankylosing spondylitis. TCRdb re-analysed the 5' RACE reads in MiXCR, keeping a single row per CDR3 protein. The sample comprises nearly 250,000 distinct CDR3 sequences, 30% to 40% of which are singletons, and approximately 4.4% rests with the top ten. Material for sequencing was blood, either unsorted or a sorted T cell fraction (not recorded which). These receptors were taken from a male donor with ankylosing spondylitis or in good health (not recorded which). CDR3s include the opening cysteine and the closing phenylalanine or tryptophan. A D gene is named only where the DNA matches it firmly. Only part of the rows carry a size: once, few, many, or a class if the clone is expanded.

>TRBJ2-3|15|few|-|TRBV11-2
TGTGCCAGCAGCTTCCGGGACCCCCCTACAGATACGCAGTATTTT
CASSFRDPPTDTQYF
>TRBJ2-1|13|-|-|TRBV28
TGTGCCAGCAGTTTAGACAAGGCCAATGAGCAGTTCTTC
CASSLDKANEQFF
>TRBJ2-7|13|-|-|TRBV12-3/TRBV12-4
TGTGCCAGCAGTTTGGGGGCGGACTACGAGCAGTACTTC
CASSLGADYEQYF
>TRBJ2-5|12|few|-|TRBV20-1
TGCAGTGTCAAGTTCGACCCGGAGACCCAGTACTTC
CSVKFDPETQYF
>TRBJ2-3|13|few|-|TRBV15
TGTGCCACCAGCAGAGGTACGGCGGATACGCAGTATTTT
CATSRGTADTQYF
>TRBJ2-5|16|many|-|TRBV13
TGTGCCAGCAGCTTAGAAGGGGAGAACCTTCAAGAGACCCAGTACTTC
CASSLEGENLQETQYF
>TRBJ2-2|15|-|-|TRBV12-3/TRBV12-4
TGTGCCAGCAGCGGACCCCAACGGGGGACCGGGGAGCTGTTTTTT
CASSGPQRGTGELFF
>TRBJ1-6|16|few|-|TRBV20-1
TGCAGTGCTAGAAGCCCCGAAGTGACCTATAATTCACCCCTCCACTTT
CSARSPEVTYNSPLHF
>TRBJ2-3|17|-|-|TRBV9
TGTGCCAGCAGCGTAGGCGTGAGGACAGAATCCCCAGATACGCAGTATTTT
CASSVGVRTESPDTQYF
>TRBJ2-7|18|-|TRBD2|TRBV20-1
TGCAGTGCTAGAGATGGAAAGCGGGGGGTCGTTAGCTCCTACGAGCAGTACTTC
CSARDGKRGVVSSYEQYF
>TRBJ2-7|15|many|TRBD2|TRBV20-1
TGCAGTGCTAGAGAACTCCTAGCGGGGGAGTACGAGCAGTACTTC
CSARELLAGEYEQYF
>TRBJ2-7|13|few|TRBD1|TRBV10-3
TGTGCCATCAGTGAGTCCCAGGGGGACGAGCAGTACTTC
CAISESQGDEQYF
>TRBJ1-1|14|-|-|TRBV5-1
TGCGCCAGCAGCTTAGGCGGACGGAACACTGAAGCTTTCTTT
CASSLGGRNTEAFF
>TRBJ2-3|12|many|-|TRBV12-3/TRBV12-4
TGTGCCAGCAGTTTAGCCGGAGATACGCAGTATTTT
CASSLAGDTQYF
>TRBJ1-2|16|-|-|TRBV6-1
TGTGCCAGCAGTGAAGAAGCGGCTTCCCCTTTGGATGGCTACACCTTC
CASSEEAASPLDGYTF
>TRBJ2-5|14|few|TRBD1|TRBV20-1
TGCAGTGTAACCCTCGGACAGGGAGGAGAGACCCAGTACTTC
CSVTLGQGGETQYF
>TRBJ2-7|14|few|TRBD2|TRBV5-5
TGTGCCAGCAGCTCGCTGGGAGGGGTTGGCGAGCAGTACTTC
CASSSLGGVGEQYF
>TRBJ1-2|14|few|-|TRBV6-5
TGTGCCAGCAGTTACGGCGGCGCTAACTATGGCTACACCTTC
CASSYGGANYGYTF
>TRBJ1-6|14|-|-|TRBV9
TGTGCCAGCAGCGTAGCAGGAAATAATTCACCCCTCCACTTT
CASSVAGNNSPLHF
>TRBJ2-7|11|few|-|TRBV10-2
TGCGCCAGCAGTCCGGACCCCATAAAGTACTTC
CASSPDPIKYF
>TRBJ1-2|15|-|TRBD1|TRBV5-1
TGCGCCAGCAGCTTCGGGACAGGGGAATACTATGGCTACACCTTC
CASSFGTGEYYGYTF
>TRBJ2-1|13|few|TRBD1|TRBV5-1
TGCGCCAGCAGCTTACAGGGGAACAATGAGCAGTTCTTC
CASSLQGNNEQFF
>TRBJ2-5|13|few|-|TRBV5-5
TGTGCCAGCAGTTTAGGAGGGAAAGAGACCCAGTACTTC
CASSLGGKETQYF
>TRBJ1-5|17|once|-|TRBV7-9
TGTGCCAGCAGCTTAGTAGGGGCCAGGGGCATAAATCAGCCCCAGCATTTT
CASSLVGARGINQPQHF
>TRBJ2-5|14|few|TRBD1|TRBV12-3/TRBV12-4
TGTGCCAGCAGCTTGACAGGGGGCGTATGGACCCAGTACTTC
CASSLTGGVWTQYF
>TRBJ2-3|12|-|TRBD2|TRBV20-1
TGCAGTGCTAGAGATGGCAGCGGGGCACAGTATTTT
CSARDGSGAQYF
>TRBJ2-1|16|-|TRBD2|TRBV20-1
TGCAGTGCCCTTAACCCCGGGACTAGCGGAGTGGGAGAGCAGTTCTTC
CSALNPGTSGVGEQFF
>TRBJ2-4|17|-|-|TRBV20-1
TGCAGTGCTAGAGAGCTGGGTCGCCGTTTCGACCGAGACATTCAGTACTTC
CSARELGRRFDRDIQYF
>TRBJ2-7|14|few|TRBD2|TRBV20-1
TGCAGTGCTAGTTCTCGGGGGGTAACCTACGAGCAGTACTTC
CSASSRGVTYEQYF
>TRBJ1-1|16|-|TRBD1|TRBV15
TGTGCCACCAGCCGAACTCGACAGGGAGGGAAGGCTGAAGCTTTCTTT
CATSRTRQGGKAEAFF
>TRBJ1-2|14|few|-|TRBV20-1
TGCAGTGCTCACGGACTCCAAGCTAACTATGGCTACACCTTC
CSAHGLQANYGYTF
>TRBJ2-7|15|-|TRBD2|TRBV6-1
TGTGCCAGCAGTGAACGTCGGACTAGTGGCTACGAGCAGTACTTC
CASSERRTSGYEQYF
>TRBJ2-5|13|-|-|TRBV12-3/TRBV12-4
TGTGCCAGCACCGCGGTGGGTAAAGAGACCCAGTACTTC
CASTAVGKETQYF
>TRBJ1-4|12|-|-|TRBV7-6
TGTGCCAGCAGCCCAGATGTTGAAAAACTGTTTTTT
CASSPDVEKLFF
>TRBJ2-1|14|few|-|TRBV29-1
TGCAGCGTCCCCACTCCCCCAGGGCGAAATGAGCAGTTCTTC
CSVPTPPGRNEQFF
>TRBJ2-7|13|-|-|TRBV20-1
TGCAGTGCTCCTTCCCCAGCCCTCTACGAGCAGTACTTC
CSAPSPALYEQYF
>TRBJ2-5|16|-|TRBD2|TRBV20-1
TGCAGTGCTGACGCGGGGGGCCTCGCCAACCAAGAGACCCAGTACTTC
CSADAGGLANQETQYF
>TRBJ2-3|18|once|TRBD2|TRBV15
TGTGCCACCAGCAGAGGATCCCGGACTAGCGGGGGCACAGATACGCAGTATTTT
CATSRGSRTSGGTDTQYF
>TRBJ2-3|17|few|-|TRBV28
TGTGCCAGCAGTACGTGGTCACGGGGACATAGCACAGATACGCAGTATTTT
CASSTWSRGHSTDTQYF